Each of the 18 T cell receptor beta chains below was sequenced from the same sample in a study of T cells after yellow fever vaccination. Each CDR3 protein gets one entry after TCRdb re-called the 5' RACE reads with MiXCR. The sample shows hundreds of thousands of distinct CDR3 sequences, around 3.6% of them seen only once. The source was PBMCs, collected on the day of the yellow fever booster vaccination. Receptors were obtained from a man between 18 and 29 years old who received the YFV17D yellow fever vaccine.

This rearrangement joins TRBV19 to TRBJ2-1; TRBD1 might be the D (6 bases). Trimming removed 6 bases at V and 0 bases at J, with 18 bases between. CDR3 size: 17 residues. Germline CDR1 is LNHDA and CDR2 is SQIVND (reference sequence). The DNA of the CDR3 is TGTGCCAGTAGACCGAGTCCGGGACACAGCTCCTACAATGAGCAGTTCTTC. Amino acids: CASRPSPGHSSYNEQFF. The variable domain in full, with the rest retrieved from reference TRBV19 and TRBJ2-1, is DGGITQSPKYLFRKEGQNVTLSCEQNLNHDAMYWYRQDPGQGLRLIYYSQIVNDFQKGDIAEGYSVSREKKESFPLTVTSAQKNPTAFYLCASRPSPGHSSYNEQFFGPGTRLTVL.

This clonotype was seen at least ten times. This rearrangement joins TRBV7-8 to TRBJ1-1, with D unclear. Germline V gene data show CDR1 as SGHVS and CDR2 as FQNEAQ. V lost 0 bases and J 2 bases, leaving 10 bases between the germline ends. This CDR3 is 15 amino acids long. The CDR3 region has the DNA TGTGCCAGCAGCTTAGCGGGAATACTTAACACTGAAGCTTTCTTT. Translating it yields CASSLAGILNTEAFF. Full variable domain (rest looked up from reference TRBV7-8 and TRBJ1-1): GAGVSQSPRYKVAKRGQDVALRCDPISGHVSLFWYQQALGQGPEFLTYFQNEAQLDKSGLPSDRFFAERPEGSVSTLKIQRTQQEDSAVYLCASSLAGILNTEAFFGQGTRLTVV.

In its sample, this clonotype was seen a few times. The V and J genes are TRBV23-1 and TRBJ2-7, with D possibly being TRBD1 (5 bases). Being an ORF, TRBV23-1 has a function that is uncertain. V was clipped by 4 bases and J by 3 bases, with 16 bases between them. This CDR3 has 15 amino acids. The CDR3, as DNA: TGCGCCAGCAGTCGTCCGTACAGGCGAATCTACGAGCAGTACTTC. Amino acid sequence: CASSRPYRRIYEQYF.

This clonotype was picked up many times. This rearrangement joins TRBV7-2 to TRBJ1-2; 11 bases are shared with TRBD1. The CDR3 extends over 15 amino acids. Losses at the gene ends were 4 bases for V and 4 bases for J; bases not matched to a gene: 5. Looked up from germline, CDR1 is SGHTA and CDR2 is FQGNSA. The CDR3 region has the DNA TGTGCCAGCAGCTCAGGACAGGGGGCTTTCTATGGCTACACCTTC. Its protein product is CASSSGQGAFYGYTF.

This clonotype was found many times. The chain has TRBV20-1 and TRBJ2-5; 7 positions match TRBD1. V shed 2 bases and J 5 bases; nucleotides not matched to a gene: 5. The CDR3 sequence is 13 residues long. The V gene's germline CDR1 is DFQATT and CDR2 SNEGSKA (reference sequence). CDR3: CSARTQGSETQYF. CDR3 nucleotide sequence: TGCAGTGCTAGAACACAGGGGAGCGAGACCCAGTACTTC.

This clonotype was counted at least ten times. V gene TRBV6-6 combines with J gene TRBJ2-2, with TRBD2 matching 11 bases. Germline V CDR1 and CDR2: MNHNY, SVGAGI (reference sequence). Unmatched junction bases numbered 8, after V lost 1 base and J lost 4 bases. The CDR3 runs to 18 residues. The CDR3 loop reads CASSYYRGTSGSTGELFF. CDR3 in DNA: TGTGCCAGCAGTTACTACCGCGGGACTAGCGGTTCCACCGGGGAGCTGTTTTTT.

At least ten counts were recorded for this clonotype. The chain has TRBV29-1 and TRBJ1-2; 8 bases agree with TRBD1. V trimming: 2 bases; J trimming: 8 bases; junction bases outside the gene matches: 13. Germline lookup yields CDR1 SQVTM and CDR2 ANQGSEA. The length of the CDR3 is 15 residues. CDR3 DNA sequence: TGCAGCGTTGAATTATTGGTCAGGGGGCTCGGAGGCTACACCTTC. This codes for CSVELLVRGLGGYTF.

This clonotype was seen only a few times. The V and J genes are TRBV7-2 and TRBJ2-2; perhaps TRBD1 as D (7 bases). The CDR3 length is 15 residues. Trimming removed 5 bases at V and 5 bases at J, with 15 bases between. Germline V lookup: CDR1 SGHTA, CDR2 FQGNSA. For the CDR3, the DNA is TGTGCCAGCAGCCTGCAGGGGGGAACTACCGGGGAGCTGTTTTTT. It codes for CASSLQGGTTGELFF. Together with reference TRBV7-2 and TRBJ2-2, the CDR3 gives the full variable domain: GAGVSQSPSNKVTEKGKDVELRCDPISGHTALYWYRQSLGQGLEFLIYFQGNSAPDKSGLPSDRFSAERTGGSVSTLTIQRTQQEDSAVYLCASSLQGGTTGELFFGEGSRLTVL.

This clonotype appeared many times. J is TRBJ2-5 and V is TRBV5-5, with 7 bases aligning to TRBD1. J gave up 2 bases and V 2 bases, and 12 bases lay outside the gene matches. The V gene's germline CDR1 is SGHKS and CDR2 YYEKEE (reference sequence). CDR3 size: 17 residues. CDR3 in amino acids: CASSLSGSPTGQETQYF. DNA for the CDR3: TGTGCCAGCAGCTTATCGGGTAGCCCGACAGGGCAAGAGACCCAGTACTTC.

At least ten counts were recorded for this clonotype. V and J are TRBV5-1 and TRBJ2-1, with no clear D. Trimming cost V 0 bases and J 6 bases, with 7 bases left between them. Germline-derived CDR1 and CDR2 are SGHRS and YFSETQ. The CDR3 has 13 amino acids. This CDR3 reads CASSLAPANEQFF. The CDR3 region has the DNA TGCGCCAGCAGCTTGGCCCCGGCCAATGAGCAGTTCTTC.

The sample holds many counts of this clonotype. The V and J genes are TRBV15 and TRBJ2-6; 8 bases match TRBD1. The CDR3 covers 18 residues. V lost 5 bases, J lost 2 bases, and 11 bases stayed unmatched. Germline V gene sequence: CDR1 LNHNV, CDR2 YYDKDF (reference sequence). The CDR3 protein is CATSGGQGAIAGANVLTF. As DNA, the CDR3 is TGTGCCACCAGCGGGGGGCAGGGGGCTATTGCTGGGGCCAACGTCCTGACTTTC.

This clonotype was seen at least ten times. The chain has TRBV12-3 or TRBV12-4 and TRBJ2-5; 8 bases map to TRBD1. The CDR3 covers 14 residues. V lost 4 bases, J lost 1 base, and 2 bases stayed unmatched. DNA for the CDR3: TGTGCCAGCAGTTGGGGGACAGGCCAAGAGACCCAGTACTTC. Translated: CASSWGTGQETQYF.

This clonotype was recorded many times. This chain connects TRBV20-1 to TRBJ1-6; D uncertain. The V end was cut by 3 bases, the J end by 9 bases, with 9 bases between. From germline, CDR1 is DFQATT and CDR2 SNEGSKA (reference sequence). The CDR3 sequence is 12 residues long. CDR3 sequence (DNA): TGCAGTGCTAGTCGGGCTTCTTCACCCCTCCACTTT. It specifies CSASRASSPLHF.

This clonotype came up a few times. The J gene is TRBJ1-1, the V gene TRBV10-3, with D possibly matching TRBD1 (6 bases). V shed 0 bases and J shed 3 bases, with 8 bases lying between them. The CDR3 is 14 amino acids. Germline loops: CDR1 ENHRY, CDR2 SYGVKD. Here the CDR3 reads CAISESGAYTEAFF. The CDR3, as DNA: TGTGCCATCAGTGAGTCGGGGGCGTACACTGAAGCTTTCTTT.

This clonotype was counted ten times or more. The chain couples TRBV29-1 to TRBJ2-1; TRBD2 agrees at 12 bases. CDR3 length equals 17 residues. The V gene end was trimmed by 5 bases and the J gene end by 7 bases; junction bases not matched to a gene: 15. Germline V gives CDR1 SQVTM, CDR2 ANQGSEA. CDR3 residues: CSVSNYLLAGGRNEQFF. The CDR3, as DNA: TGCAGCGTTTCCAATTACTTACTAGCGGGGGGAAGGAATGAGCAGTTCTTC.

This clonotype was counted many times. This rearrangement joins TRBV7-3 to TRBJ2-5; TRBD2 is a possible D gene (5 bases). This CDR3 has 16 residues. Trimming removed 5 bases from V and 5 bases from J, with 21 bases in between. The germline V gene encodes CDR1 SGHTA and CDR2 FQGTGA. CDR3 amino acids: CASSQHGETTGETQYF. CDR3 sequence (DNA): TGTGCCAGCAGCCAACACGGGGAGACCACGGGGGAGACCCAGTACTTC. The whole variable domain, filled in from reference TRBV7-3 and TRBJ2-5, reads GAGVSQTPSNKVTEKGKYVELRCDPISGHTALYWYRQSLGQGPEFLIYFQGTGAADDSGLPNDRFFAVRPEGSVSTLKIQRTERGDSAVYLCASSQHGETTGETQYFGPGTRLLVL.

The rearrangement joins TRBV5-5 to TRBJ1-6; D gene ambiguous. The CDR3 spans 15 residues. Germline loops: CDR1 SGHKS, CDR2 YYEKEE (reference sequence). Trimming took off 4 bases at V and 2 bases at J, with 10 bases between the two ends. This CDR3 reads CASSHLMTYNSPLHF. CDR3 nucleotides: TGTGCCAGCAGCCATCTGATGACCTATAATTCACCCCTCCACTTT. Full variable domain (outside the CDR3, taken from reference TRBV5-5 and TRBJ1-6): DAGVTQSPTHLIKTRGQQVTLRCSPISGHKSVSWYQQVLGQGPQFIFQYYEKEERGRGNFPDRFSARQFPNYSSELNVNALLLGDSALYLCASSHLMTYNSPLHFGNGTRLTVT.

This clonotype has just a few counts. The J gene is TRBJ2-5, the V gene TRBV4-2; no reliable D call. There are 16 residues in the CDR3. V lost 0 bases, J lost 5 bases, and 16 bases lay in between. Germline CDR1 is LGHNA and CDR2 is YNFKEQ. CDR3 in amino acids: CASSQDLRVFPETQYF. The CDR3, as DNA: TGTGCCAGCAGCCAAGATTTAAGGGTTTTTCCGGAGACCCAGTACTTC.